This T cell receptor beta chain was identified in a study of control samples from healthy donors and cancer patients. The protocol was immunoSEQ multiplex PCR, while the TCRdb copy is restricted to in-frame clones and leaves out a portion. The profile covers about 53,000 clones, with 87% appearing a single time and around 15% taken by the ten largest. Germline CDR1 SNHLY, CDR2 FYNNEI. V dropped 4 bases and J dropped 3 bases, with 10 bases sitting between them. The CDR3 sequence is 13 residues long. The sequencing input was PBMCs. The V gene is TRBV2, the J gene TRBJ2-7; D not certain. The clonotype was recovered from a man aged 55-75 years with head and neck cancer. DNA for the CDR3: TGTGCCAGCAGTGTAGCACCGAGCTACGAGCAGTACTTC. As protein: CASSVAPSYEQYF.